The T cell receptor (beta chain) under discussion was sequenced for a study of cytomegalovirus exposure and HLA in healthy donors. Researchers ran the PCR with 60 Vbeta and 13 Jbeta primers. Clones were sequenced by immunoSEQ multiplex PCR, and TCRdb holds only the in-frame ones, with some missing. In the table there are 110,000 to 150,000 clones, around 10% of which are singletons. Germline CDR1 reads SEHNR; CDR2 reads FQNEAQ (reference sequence). V gave up 5 bases and J gave up 5 bases, with 13 bases separating them. This CDR3 is built from 13 residues. Sequencing was performed on PBMCs. The source of this sequence is a man between 50 and 59 years old in good health and CMV-seronegative. J is TRBJ2-7 and V is TRBV7-9; D possibly corresponds to TRBD2 (5 bases). CDR3 nucleotides: TGTGCCAGCAGCATGGTCGGGGTTCACGAGCAGTACTTC. Its translation is CASSMVGVHEQYF.